A single sample gave rise to the 30 T cell receptor beta chains below, sequenced in a study of shared clonotypes between healthy human individuals. Sequencing used immunoSEQ multiplex PCR; TCRdb keeps in-frame clones, though not all of them. The sample lists about 1.5 million clones, around 97% seen once, with 0.95% to 1.5% in the top ten. Sequenced sample: naive CD4+ T cells sorted from blood. The subset was: CD45RA+ positively selected. The receptor source for this set is a man aged 25-45 years in good health.

This clone was found once. The rearrangement links TRBV2 to TRBJ2-7; 11 positions agree with TRBD2. This CDR3 spans 15 amino acids. With 6 bases clipped from V and 0 bases from J, the junction kept 4 bases outside the gene matches. The germline V gene encodes CDR1 SNHLY and CDR2 FYNNEI. CDR3 sequence (DNA): TGTGCCAGCAGCCTCGGGACTAGCGGCTCCTACGAGCAGTACTTC. This encodes CASSLGTSGSYEQYF. The whole variable domain, filled in from reference TRBV2 and TRBJ2-7, reads EPEVTQTPSHQVTQMGQEVILRCVPISNHLYFYWYRQILGQKVEFLVSFYNNEISEKSEIFDDQFSVERPDGSNFTLKIRSTKLEDSAMYFCASSLGTSGSYEQYFGPGTRLTVT.

V is TRBV7-9 and J is TRBJ2-7, with TRBD1 matching 7 bases. The junction had 12 bases not matched to a gene; V was cut back by 5 bases and J by 2 bases. The germline gives CDR1 SEHNR, CDR2 FQNEAQ (reference sequence). The CDR3 length is 16 residues. CDR3 DNA: TGTGCCAGCAGCGGCAGGGACAGCCAAATTCCCTACGAGCAGTACTTC. This sequence encodes CASSGRDSQIPYEQYF.

V and J are TRBV5-6 and TRBJ2-3; weak D call: TRBD1 (5 bases). This CDR3 spans 15 amino acids. Trimming removed 4 bases from V and 3 bases from J, with 15 bases in between. Germline V CDR1 and CDR2: SGHDT, YYEEEE. CDR3 protein: CASSADQGRTDTQYF. CDR3 bases: TGTGCCAGCAGCGCCGATCAGGGAAGGACAGATACGCAGTATTTT.

The genes are TRBV5-1 and TRBJ2-7; TRBD2 matches 11 bases. V was pared by 1 base and J by 6 bases, with 9 bases of the junction left unmatched. The CDR3 runs 16 residues. Germline CDR1 SGHRS, CDR2 YFSETQ. CDR3 DNA sequence: TGCGCCAGCAGCTTGCCCATAGCGGGAGGGCCGGTCGAGCAGTACTTC. Residues: CASSLPIAGGPVEQYF.

CDR3 in amino acids: CASSQGLYNEQFF. For the CDR3, the DNA is TGTGCCAGCAGCCAGGGCCTCTACAATGAGCAGTTCTTC. The chain couples TRBV5-4 to TRBJ2-1; TRBD1 might be the D (5 bases). V lost 4 bases and J lost 3, with 8 bases in between. The CDR3 spans 13 residues. Germline CDR1 is SGHNT and CDR2 is YYREEE (reference sequence). Based on the CDR3 plus reference TRBV5-4 and TRBJ2-1, the full variable domain is ETGVTQSPTHLIKTRGQQVTLRCSSQSGHNTVSWYQQALGQGPQFIFQYYREEENGRGNFPPRFSGLQFPNYSSELNVNALELDDSALYLCASSQGLYNEQFFGPGTRLTVL.

A single count supports this clone. The rearrangement joins TRBV5-1 to TRBJ2-3, with 8 bases fitting TRBD2. The CDR3 runs to 14 residues. The V and J ends lost 4 bases and 4 bases, in that order; junction bases with no gene match: 5. CDR1 is SGHRS and CDR2 is YFSETQ in the germline V gene. The CDR3, as DNA: TGCGCCAGCAGCGGCGGGAGGCCTCCAGATACGCAGTATTTT. The encoded protein is CASSGGRPPDTQYF.

The gene calls are TRBV27 and TRBJ2-2; TRBD2 agrees at 9 bases. The germline V gene encodes CDR1 MNHEY and CDR2 SMNVEV (reference sequence). The CDR3 has 16 residues. J gave up 2 bases and V 6 bases, and 7 bases lay outside the gene matches. The CDR3: CASRSIAGANTGELFF. CDR3 coding DNA: TGTGCCAGCAGATCGATAGCGGGAGCCAACACCGGGGAGCTGTTTTTT.

The chain couples TRBV19 to TRBJ2-5, with D perhaps being TRBD1 or TRBD2 (5 bases each). This CDR3 comprises 16 residues. Germline lookup yields CDR1 LNHDA and CDR2 SQIVND (reference sequence). Trimming stripped 1 base from V and 7 bases from J, with 19 bases between. In nucleotides, the CDR3 is TGTGCCAGTAGTATAGGGCCTAGGGGAGCCAAGGGGACCCAGTACTTC. Amino acids: CASSIGPRGAKGTQYF.

The J gene is TRBJ1-4, the V gene TRBV5-6, with unresolved D. CDR1 is SGHDT and CDR2 is YYEEEE in the germline V gene. V was pared by 3 bases and J by 8 bases, with 11 bases between. The CDR3 runs to 13 residues. As DNA, the CDR3 is TGTGCCAGCAGCTATGCGGGGTTCGAAAAACTGTTTTTT. Translated, it gives CASSYAGFEKLFF.

The chain links TRBV6-1 to TRBJ1-4; 9 positions agree with TRBD1. J gave up 4 bases and V 10 bases, and 4 bases lay outside the gene matches. This CDR3 has 13 amino acids. In germline, CDR1 is MNHNS, CDR2 SASEGT. CDR3 coding DNA: TGTGCCACCTGGGACAGGGTTAATGAAAAACTGTTTTTT. It yields the protein CATWDRVNEKLFF.

The chain recombines TRBV11-2 with TRBJ2-3; D call uncertain. Germline CDR1 is SGHAT and CDR2 is FQNNGV. The CDR3 is made up of 16 amino acids. V lost 2 bases and J lost 3, with 15 bases in between. In DNA form, the CDR3 reads TGTGCCAGCAGCTTAATGGCGGTTGAGGTAACAGATACGCAGTATTTT. This translates into CASSLMAVEVTDTQYF.

The chain recombines TRBV5-4 with TRBJ1-1; perhaps TRBD1 as D (6 bases). The CDR3 sequence is 13 residues long. Trimming stripped 5 bases from V and 3 bases from J, with 11 bases between. Per germline, CDR1 SGHNT and CDR2 YYREEE (reference sequence). In DNA, the CDR3 is TGTGCCAGCAGACAGGGCACCTACACTGAAGCTTTCTTT. It is translated as CASRQGTYTEAFF.

This sequence joins TRBV4-1 and TRBJ2-1; 7 nucleotides match TRBD2. The V gene's germline CDR1 is MGHRA and CDR2 YSYEKL. The CDR3 contains 13 residues. J gave up 15 bases and V 0 bases, and 8 bases lay outside the gene matches. This CDR3 reads CASSQDRGGSTFF. CDR3 DNA sequence: TGCGCCAGCAGCCAAGATCGAGGCGGGAGCACGTTCTTC.

The rearrangement joins TRBV4-1 to TRBJ2-1, with 12 bases lining up with TRBD2. From germline, CDR1 is MGHRA and CDR2 YSYEKL. The CDR3 extends over 17 amino acids. After removal of 0 bases from V and 2 bases from J, the junction contained 2 bases not matched to a gene. DNA of the CDR3: TGCGCCAGCAGCCAAGATACTAGCGGGGGGACCTACAATGAGCAGTTCTTC. Protein sequence: CASSQDTSGGTYNEQFF.

The V call is TRBV30, the J call TRBJ2-1, with D uncertain. V gave up 5 bases and J gave up 8 bases, with 7 bases separating them. Germline V gives CDR1 GTSNPN, CDR2 SVGIG (reference sequence). CDR3 size: 10 residues. CDR3: CAWGGHEQFF. The CDR3 nucleotides are TGTGCCTGGGGTGGGCATGAGCAGTTCTTC.

CDR3 residues: CASSLSVLSMRSGELFF. The DNA of the CDR3 is TGTGCCAGCAGTTTATCGGTGTTAAGTATGAGGAGCGGGGAGCTGTTTTTT. The gene calls are TRBV27 and TRBJ2-2; D not certain. Germline CDR1 is MNHEY and CDR2 is SMNVEV (reference sequence). The CDR3 totals 17 residues. The V end was cut by 0 bases, the J end by 7 bases, with 18 bases between.

J is TRBJ1-3 and V is TRBV5-4; 8 bases are shared with TRBD1. The V and J ends lost 2 bases and 3 bases, in that order; junction bases with no gene match: 7. Germline CDR1 is SGHNT and CDR2 is YYREEE (reference sequence). The CDR3 has 16 residues. CDR3 sequence: CASSLGRGQFGNTIYF. In DNA, the CDR3 is TGTGCCAGCAGCTTAGGCAGGGGGCAATTTGGAAACACCATATATTTT.

The chain has TRBV14 and TRBJ2-2; 7 nucleotides line up with TRBD2. CDR1 is SGHDN and CDR2 is FVKESK in the germline V gene. V dropped 4 bases and J dropped 0; count of bases not matched to a gene: 5. This CDR3 is built from 16 residues. The CDR3 protein is CASSRTAGANTGELFF. The CDR3 DNA reads TGTGCCAGCAGCCGTACCGCGGGGGCGAACACCGGGGAGCTGTTTTTT.

J is TRBJ2-7 and V is TRBV6-5; D call uncertain. This CDR3 region has 14 residues. V dropped 6 bases and J dropped 0 bases, with 12 bases sitting between them. In germline, CDR1 is MNHEY, CDR2 SVGAGI. The CDR3: CASRRDHSSYEQYF. CDR3 nucleotides: TGTGCCAGCAGACGAGACCACAGCTCCTACGAGCAGTACTTC.

The V and J genes are TRBV6-6 and TRBJ1-2; 8 bases agree with TRBD1. The V gene's germline CDR1 is MNHNY and CDR2 SVGAGI (reference sequence). Trimming removed 3 bases from V and 12 bases from J; junction bases left unmatched: 12. CDR3 size: 14 residues. The CDR3 coding sequence is TGTGCCAGCAGTTATTCCAAGACAGGGGTCGCCGACACCTTC. Translating gives CASSYSKTGVADTF.

The gene calls are TRBV10-1 and TRBJ2-3; 12 bases agree with TRBD2. Per germline, CDR1 WNHNN and CDR2 SYGVQD (reference sequence). This CDR3 region has 15 residues. Trimming at V came to 5 bases and at J to 3 bases, leaving 3 bases not matched to a gene. The CDR3 coding sequence is TGCGCCAGCAGTCCCGGACTAGCGGGAACAGATACGCAGTATTTT. Amino acid sequence: CASSPGLAGTDTQYF.

The chain recombines TRBV7-2 with TRBJ2-1; no reliable D call. Looked up from germline, CDR1 is SGHTA and CDR2 is FQGNSA. The CDR3 is made up of 15 amino acids. V was cut by 4 bases and J by 8 bases, with 18 bases left in between. The CDR3 spells CASSSSGSLGDEQFF. The DNA of the CDR3 is TGTGCCAGCAGCTCTTCGGGCTCTCTGGGCGATGAGCAGTTCTTC.

The sample holds a few counts of this clone. The rearrangement joins TRBV9 to TRBJ2-2; D may correspond to TRBD1 or TRBD2 (5 bases each). With 3 bases removed from V and 6 bases from J, the gap between germline ends came to 18 bases. The CDR3 is 16 residues long. Germline CDR1 SGDLS, CDR2 YYNGEE. In DNA form, the CDR3 reads TGTGCCAGCAGCGAGACCGGGACCGCCGTGGCCGGGGAGCTGTTTTTT. As protein: CASSETGTAVAGELFF.

This rearrangement joins TRBV5-8 to TRBJ2-5; the D is unclear. CDR1 is SGHTS and CDR2 is YDEGEE in the germline V gene. V lost 2 bases and J 0 bases, leaving 11 bases between the germline ends. The length of the CDR3 is 15 residues. CDR3 nucleotide sequence: TGTGCCAGCAGCTTCGTCTACGGGTACCAAGAGACCCAGTACTTC. Its protein product is CASSFVYGYQETQYF.

This chain uses TRBV5-1 with TRBJ1-5; D perhaps matches TRBD1 (6 bases). The CDR3 spans 15 residues. The ends were cut back, 8 bases at V and 0 bases at J, with 15 bases in the middle. Germline V CDR1 and CDR2: SGHRS, YFSETQ. CDR3: CASSRGGDSNQPQHF. CDR3 sequence (DNA): TGCGCCAGTTCCAGGGGCGGGGATAGCAATCAGCCCCAGCATTTT. Looking up the rest from reference TRBV5-1 and TRBJ1-5 gives the full variable domain: KAGVTQTPRYLIKTRGQQVTLSCSPISGHRSVSWYQQTPGQGLQFLFEYFSETQRNKGNFPGRFSGRQFSNSRSEMNVSTLELGDSALYLCASSRGGDSNQPQHFGDGTRLSIL.

This chain joins TRBV9 and TRBJ2-1; 12 bases are shared with TRBD2. This CDR3 has 16 residues. Germline assignment: CDR1 SGDLS and CDR2 YYNGEE. V gave up 3 bases and J gave up 3 bases; unmatched junction bases: 4. CDR3 coding DNA: TGTGCCAGCAGCGAAGGGACTAGCGGGCGCTACAATGAGCAGTTCTTC. This translates into CASSEGTSGRYNEQFF.

The chain employs TRBV11-3 and TRBJ1-5; tentatively, D is TRBD1 (6 bases). The germline V gene encodes CDR1 SGHNT and CDR2 YENEEA. There are 16 residues in the CDR3. The V gene lost 3 bases and the J gene lost 0 bases, with 12 bases spanning the gap. The CDR3 nucleotides read TGTGCCAGCAGCTTGACCAGACAGGCTAGCAATCAGCCCCAGCATTTT. It yields the protein CASSLTRQASNQPQHF.

The genes are TRBV5-4 and TRBJ2-3, with D hard to call. CDR1 is SGHNT and CDR2 is YYREEE in the germline V gene (reference sequence). The CDR3 runs to 16 residues. Trimming left V 6 bases short and J 1 base short, with 18 bases between. The CDR3 spells CASTFGPKVGTDTQYF. For the CDR3, the DNA is TGTGCCAGCACCTTTGGCCCAAAGGTGGGCACAGATACGCAGTATTTT.

The V call is TRBV18, the J call TRBJ1-4; D is undetermined. This CDR3 comprises 15 residues. The V end lost 3 bases, the J end lost 7 bases, and 15 bases lay between the germline ends. Looked up from germline, CDR1 is KGHSH and CDR2 is LQKENI. The CDR3 region is CASSPGPLASEKLFF. In nucleotides, the CDR3 is TGTGCCAGCTCACCCGGGCCTCTGGCGAGTGAAAAACTGTTTTTT.

This clone was seen a single time. CDR3 sequence reads: CASSLTGSVNIQYF. CDR3 sequence (DNA): TGTGCCAGCAGCCTAACGGGGTCGGTAAACATTCAGTACTTC. The gene calls are TRBV7-9 and TRBJ2-4, with D possibly being TRBD2 (5 bases). Germline CDR1 is SEHNR and CDR2 is FQNEAQ (reference sequence). This CDR3 has 14 residues. Trimming left V 5 bases short and J 6 bases short, with 14 bases between.